The sequence of this TCR beta chain was determined in a study of shared clonotypes between healthy human individuals (dated by TCRdb to between 2020 and 2021). As for the study more broadly: A couple of women and a few men aged 18 to 49 years were included in the cohort. Blood TCR repertoires of roughly five healthy adults were deeply sequenced to estimate repertoire size and the extent of clonotype sharing between individuals. Different laboratories and diverse techniques were used to prepare libraries and sequence TCR repertoires, to increase sequencing depth and limit assay-specific biases. For each donor, CD4 naive and CD4 memory were each run on three plates, CD8 naive on two plates, and CD8 memory on one plate. Each donor's leukapheresis produced roughly between about 0.9 and 9.5 billion PBMCs. What the authors observed across the whole study: Naive subsets generally had larger estimated clonotype richness than memory subsets. Based on pairwise subsampling, the degree of clonotype sharing among donors was expected to be affected by sequencing depth. Across a few donors, around 5% of naive CD4, approximately 3.5% of naive CD8, approximately 2.5% of memory CD4, and around 0.4% of memory CD8 clonotypes were shared. Rarefaction of sorted-subset datasets indicated incomplete sequencing despite the large sequencing depth. The small number of donors limited the genetic and exposure-history diversity represented. Compared with non-shared clonotypes, clonotypes shared by all four sorted-subset donors had higher generation probabilities. Sampling was restricted to blood, and TCR repertoires in tissue are likely to differ from TCR repertoires in blood.

The CDR3, cysteine through phenylalanine, is 14 amino acids long. The CDR3 DNA has 42 bases and is translated from base 1. According to the germline V gene, CDR1 reads MGHRA and CDR2 reads YSYEKL. V sheds 1 base and J sheds 4 bases, leaving 11 bases between their ends. A note on this clone: Its cognate antigen has yet to be identified. The input lacks base qualities; no much larger clone sits a single base away. The same CDR3 can be traced to other DNA sequences in this sample.

TCR CDR3 regions were amplified from genomic DNA by multiplex PCR using the deep immunoSEQ assay. For each cell subset, the extracted genomic DNA was distributed evenly across all wells of several immunoSEQ 96-well plates, and each plate served as one replicate. For sorted subsets, approximately 190 ng of genomic DNA, equivalent to around 31,000 T cell genomes, went into each replicate PCR. The purified libraries were quantified using a Qubit 3.0 fluorometer, sized with a Bioanalyzer 2100, and then quantified again using the KAPA Library Quantification kit. A separate single-read 150-cycle Illumina NextSeq 550 flow cell was used to sequence each immunoSEQ 96-well plate. Turning to the authors' computational methods: The immunoSEQ output contained only junctional sequences without quality scores, so filtering could not match that applied to full-length reads. To assign V/J genes and CDR3, sequences were annotated against IMGT germline references using PyIR, a Python wrapper for IgBLAST v1.9. Reads were removed for weak V/J assignments (E-value above 1e-6), missing CDR3, stop codons, out-of-frame junctions, or ambiguous translated residues. A V3J clonotype was defined by an identical inferred V gene, J gene, and CDR3 amino acid sequence. To compute the percentage overlap between repertoires, the number of shared unique clonotypes was divided by the size of the smaller repertoire. Three approaches were used to assess repertoire richness: RTK rarefaction, the Chao1 estimator, and Recon v2.1 estimates of unobserved clonotypes. Generation probabilities were computed with OLGA for all TCRbeta clonotypes obtained by the gDNA method from a handful of donors. The table was pulled from immuneACCESS by TCRdb, which kept in-frame rearrangements only. Such tables lose some clones; where checked, under half of the loss comes from unresolved V genes, and the rest has no known cause. That table supplies the V and J calls and clone size; D and trimming were determined from the DNA. The sample contains approximately 320,000 clones, roughly 84% of them found a single time. Of the sample, 15% to 20% is held by the ten largest clones.

Healthy HIV-negative adults with no recently reported acute infections or vaccinations were included as donors. All donors were Caucasian adults living in Nashville, Tennessee, USA. CD8 memory samples were composed of magnetically selected CD45RO+ cells combined with CCR7-negative CD45RA+ effector memory (TemRA) cells. Blood was collected by leukapheresis, and PBMCs were isolated by Ficoll-Histopaque density gradient centrifugation and then cryopreserved in liquid nitrogen vapor phase. Analytical flow cytometry was used to check the purity and quantity of each magnetically sorted T cell population. Genomic DNA was isolated from every sorted fraction and measured by UV absorbance on a Nanodrop 2000c.

This clonotype was sampled from a man younger than 35 in good health. Sequenced sample: memory CD8+ T cells sorted from blood. The sample's cell subset or site label is to be understood as: CD45RO+ cells pooled with CCR7-negative TemRA cells. The rearrangement combines TRBV4-1 with TRBJ2-7; D gene: possibly TRBD2, on 5 matching bases. The nucleotide sequence reads as follows: TGCGCCAGCAGCCAAGCAACGGGAAGGTACGAGCAGTACTTC. Its product reads: CASSQATGRYEQYF.